This T cell receptor beta chain was retrieved from a study of blood T cell repertoires in COVID-19. In the study overall: The analysed material was cDNA or gDNA that came from T cells, B-cell-depleted T cells, or PBMCs.

Ten or more counts support this clone. Clones were sequenced by immunoSEQ multiplex PCR, and TCRdb holds only the in-frame ones, with some missing. The table includes around 150,000 clones, roughly 90% detected once. This CDR3 has 14 residues. Deletions cut 0 bases from V and 7 bases from J, with 10 bases between. Germline loops: CDR1 SGDLS, CDR2 YYNGEE. Specimen: peripheral blood. The rearrangement joins TRBV9 to TRBJ2-2, with a tentative D call TRBD1 (6 bases). This TCR derives from a man in his sixties with acute or convalescent COVID-19. The CDR3 protein is CASSVEGDHGELFF. The CDR3 nucleotides are TGTGCCAGCAGCGTAGAGGGGGATCACGGGGAGCTGTTTTTT.